The rows below give T cell receptor beta chains drawn from one sample of a study of T-cell memory formation after mild COVID-19. TCRdb independently ran MiXCR on the 5' RACE reads; one entry per CDR3 protein. The sample has 280,000 or so distinct CDR3 sequences; over 7% are singletons. Sequencing was performed on PBMCs or a T cell subset sorted from them (not recorded which). The receptors here all came from a man aged 18 to 30 who had mild COVID-19 (a few samples of this study predate the infection). Cell type and time point are not known. The CDR3 runs from the conserved cysteine through the conserved F or W. D genes are given only for firm matches. Expanded clones get a size class; other rows say once, few or many, or leave the size out.

TRBD2	TRBJ2-2	TRBV5-1	many	TGCGCCAGCACTCCTAGGGAGGGGCCCCACACCGGGGAGCTGTTTTTT	CASTPREGPHTGELFF
TRBD1	TRBJ2-5	TRBV7-2	-	TGTGCCAGCAGCTTAGCGACAGGGGTGTCAGAGACCCAGTACTTC	CASSLATGVSETQYF
-	TRBJ2-3	TRBV20-1	few	TGCAGTGCTAGAGATTGGGAGGGGGCGACAGATACGCAGTATTTT	CSARDWEGATDTQYF
-	TRBJ1-2	TRBV5-1	many	TGCGCCAGCAGCGCGGGTGGCAGCTCTAACTATGGCTACACCTTC	CASSAGGSSNYGYTF
-	TRBJ2-2	TRBV12-3/TRBV12-4	many	TGTGCCAGCTCTTCCCAGGGGATAACCGGGGAGCTGTTTTTT	CASSSQGITGELFF
-	TRBJ1-1	TRBV3-1	many	TGTGCCAGTTCGGGCTCACGAAACACTGAAGCTTTCTTT	CASSGSRNTEAFF
-	TRBJ2-3	TRBV6-5	-	TGTGCCAGCAGTTACTCCGGCGGGCCTCAACCAGATACGCAGTATTTT	CASSYSGGPQPDTQYF
TRBD1	TRBJ1-2	TRBV7-2	-	TGTGCCAGCAGACGTACCGGGACAGGGGGTAATGGCTACACCTTC	CASRRTGTGGNGYTF
TRBD1	TRBJ2-1	TRBV7-9	-	TGTGCCAGCAGCCCTCGACAGGGGAGGAATGAGCAGTTCTTC	CASSPRQGRNEQFF
TRBD1	TRBJ1-6	TRBV7-9	-	TGTGCCAGCAGCTCATTAGGACAGGGAAATTCACCCCTCCACTTT	CASSSLGQGNSPLHF
TRBD1	TRBJ2-3	TRBV6-1	-	TGTGCCAGCAGAGGGACAGGCACAGATACGCAGTATTTT	CASRGTGTDTQYF
TRBD2	TRBJ2-1	TRBV9	few	TGTGCCAGCACGGTGGGAGGGGTGGCATACAATGAGCAGTTCTTC	CASTVGGVAYNEQFF
TRBD1	TRBJ1-2	TRBV7-8	few	TGTGCCAGCAGCCGAGGGCGGACAGGGGCGAGCTATGGCTACACCTTC	CASSRGRTGASYGYTF
-	TRBJ1-4	TRBV5-8	few	TGTGCCAGCAGCTTATCGGCTAAACTGTTTTTT	CASSLSAKLFF
-	TRBJ2-1	TRBV4-3	few	TGCGCCAGCAGCCAAGTAAACAGGGTCAATGAGCAGTTCTTC	CASSQVNRVNEQFF
-	TRBJ2-7	TRBV30	-	TGTGCCTGGGGGGTTTCGGGACGGTCCTACGAGCAGTACTTC	CAWGVSGRSYEQYF
-	TRBJ2-7	TRBV7-9	many	TGTGCCAGCAGCCCCCCAGGGGGGGGCTACGAGCAGTACTTC	CASSPPGGGYEQYF
TRBD2	TRBJ2-3	TRBV5-6	few	TGTGCCAGCAGCACTAGCGGGGGGAAAGATACGCAGTATTTT	CASSTSGGKDTQYF
TRBD1	TRBJ1-2	TRBV20-1	-	TGCAGTGCTGAGGGGGCCCGGGCTAACTATGGCTACACCTTC	CSAEGARANYGYTF
TRBD2	TRBJ2-7	TRBV20-1	once	TGCAGTGCGCGGGGGGAAGGCGGGTTAACCTACGAGCAGTACTTC	CSARGEGGLTYEQYF
-	TRBJ1-2	TRBV12-3/TRBV12-4	many	TGTGCCAGCAGTTGGGGGGCAGGGAACTATGGCTACACCTTC	CASSWGAGNYGYTF
TRBD2	TRBJ2-1	TRBV7-9	few	TGTGCCAGCAGTCAAGGGTTCGCGGGGGGGATGGTAGCTGAGCAGTTCTTC	CASSQGFAGGMVAEQFF
-	TRBJ2-1	TRBV29-1	-	TGCAGCGTTGAATTCGAAACTTCCACCTTCAATGAGCAGTTCTTC	CSVEFETSTFNEQFF
-	TRBJ1-1	TRBV19	-	TGTGCCAGTAGTATCGACAAAAGGGACGGTGAAGCTTTCTTT	CASSIDKRDGEAFF
TRBD1	TRBJ2-1	TRBV7-3	-	TGTGCCAGCAGTCACGGACAGGGGGCGCGAGGCCATGAGCAGTTCTTC	CASSHGQGARGHEQFF
TRBD1	TRBJ1-5	TRBV6-6	few	TGTGCCAGCGCAGCGACAGGGGGTCAGCCCCAGCATTTT	CASAATGGQPQHF
-	TRBJ2-5	TRBV7-2	few	TGTGCCAGCAGCCCACAGACCGGGCTCGGGACCCAGTACTTC	CASSPQTGLGTQYF
-	TRBJ2-5	TRBV3-1	few	TGTGCCAGCAGCCAAGTAAGGCTAGTAAGAGAGACCCAGTACTTC	CASSQVRLVRETQYF
TRBD1	TRBJ2-3	TRBV4-2	-	TGTGCCAGCAGCCAGTCGGACAGGGGCACAGATACGCAGTATTTT	CASSQSDRGTDTQYF
-	TRBJ2-2	TRBV6-5	few	TGTGCCAGCAGTTACCTTTCACCGGGACCGCTGAACACCGGGGAGCTGTTTTTT	CASSYLSPGPLNTGELFF
-	TRBJ2-1	TRBV12-3/TRBV12-4	-	TGTGCCAGCAGGCTAGTGGATGAGCAGTTCTTC	CASRLVDEQFF
-	TRBJ2-3	TRBV2	-	TGTGCCAGCAGCTACGTGGATACGCAGTATTTT	CASSYVDTQYF
-	TRBJ2-3	TRBV5-1	few	TGCGCCAGCAGCTTGGCTCCAAAATCCACAGATACGCAGTATTTT	CASSLAPKSTDTQYF
-	TRBJ2-1	TRBV27	-	TGTGCCAGCAGTTTATCGCCCTGGAGGGGGGCGGGCAGGTACAATGAGCAGTTCTTC	CASSLSPWRGAGRYNEQFF
-	TRBJ2-3	TRBV7-9	many	TGTGCCAGCAGCTGGGACCTAAGCACAGATACGCAGTATTTT	CASSWDLSTDTQYF